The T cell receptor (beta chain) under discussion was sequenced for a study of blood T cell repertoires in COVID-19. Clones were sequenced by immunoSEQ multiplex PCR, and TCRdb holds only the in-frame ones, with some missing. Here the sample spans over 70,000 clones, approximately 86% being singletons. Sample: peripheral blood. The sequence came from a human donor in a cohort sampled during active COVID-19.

The CDR3 loop reads CASSLGTGYLAFF. The CDR3 DNA reads TGTGCCAGCAGTTTGGGGACAGGCTATTTAGCTTTCTTT. The rearrangement links TRBV6-6 to TRBJ1-1; 8 bases line up with TRBD1. The CDR3 spans 13 residues. Trimming cost V 4 bases and J 10 bases; bases outside gene matches: 8. Germline V gene data show CDR1 as MNHNY and CDR2 as SVGAGI (reference sequence).